These 30 T cell receptor beta chains share one sample of origin, sequenced in a study of cytomegalovirus exposure and HLA in healthy donors. It was with 60 Vbeta and 13 Jbeta primers that the PCR ran. Measured with immunoSEQ multiplex PCR; TCRdb has only the in-frame clones, and not every one. The sample shows some 100,000 clones, around 80% of them seen only once. Material: PBMCs. The receptor set was obtained from a woman aged 18-29 years in good health and CMV-seronegative.

V is TRBV9 and J is TRBJ1-3; no clear D gene. This CDR3 has 15 amino acids. The germline V and J ends were trimmed by 4 bases and 0 bases, with 11 bases remaining between them. Germline loops: CDR1 SGDLS, CDR2 YYNGEE. CDR3 bases: TGTGCCAGCAGCCGGCTAGTGAGCTCTGGAAACACCATATATTTT. As protein: CASSRLVSSGNTIYF.

This rearrangement joins TRBV7-2 to TRBJ2-7, with 11 positions matching TRBD2. The CDR3 is 17 residues long. V lost 2 bases to trimming and J lost 4 bases; unmatched junction nucleotides: 10. Germline CDR1 SGHTA, CDR2 FQGNSA. The CDR3, as DNA: TGTGCCAGCAGCTTAACTAGCGGGGGCGTCGAATGGTACGAGCAGTACTTC. Its translation: CASSLTSGGVEWYEQYF.

CDR3 in DNA: TGTGCCAGCAGTTCTAGCGGGGAACCGCTCCAAGAGACCCAGTACTTC. It is translated as CASSSSGEPLQETQYF. V is TRBV7-8 and J is TRBJ2-5; 9 bases are shared with TRBD2. Unmatched junction bases numbered 9, after V lost 6 bases and J lost 1 base. Germline lookup yields CDR1 SGHVS and CDR2 FQNEAQ. The CDR3 runs to 16 residues.

The chain has TRBV9 and TRBJ2-1; TRBD2 aligns across 7 bases. CDR3 length: 15 residues. The V and J ends lost 0 bases and 4 bases, in that order; junction bases with no gene match: 4. The germline V gene encodes CDR1 SGDLS and CDR2 YYNGEE. CDR3 sequence reads: CASSVAGLPYNEQFF. CDR3 DNA: TGTGCCAGCAGCGTAGCGGGACTACCATACAATGAGCAGTTCTTC.

The genes are TRBV6-5 and TRBJ2-1; 14 positions agree with TRBD2. Germline loops: CDR1 MNHEY, CDR2 SVGAGI. This CDR3 has 14 residues. V lost 6 bases, J lost 8 bases, and 3 bases stayed unmatched. CDR3 amino acids: CASRGLAGVHEQFF. The CDR3 nucleotides read TGTGCCAGCAGGGGACTAGCGGGAGTTCATGAGCAGTTCTTC.

The rearrangement uses TRBV5-1 and TRBJ2-2; D gene uncertain. Germline assignment: CDR1 SGHRS and CDR2 YFSETQ. V lost 0 bases, J lost 4 bases, and 4 bases lay in between. This CDR3 comprises 13 residues. This chain's CDR3 is CASSLAVTGELFF. The DNA for the CDR3 is TGCGCCAGCAGCTTGGCCGTCACCGGGGAGCTGTTTTTT.

The chain joins TRBV5-6 to TRBJ2-3; TRBD1 might be the D (5 bases). Germline lookup yields CDR1 SGHDT and CDR2 YYEEEE. V lost 0 bases and J lost 0, with 11 bases in between. The CDR3 totals 16 residues. CDR3 bases: TGTGCCAGCAGCTTGGTAGGGGATCCTAGCACAGATACGCAGTATTTT. This encodes CASSLVGDPSTDTQYF.

The chain couples TRBV6-5 to TRBJ1-1; 7 positions match TRBD1. Germline loops: CDR1 MNHEY, CDR2 SVGAGI. CDR3 length: 15 residues. The V gene end was trimmed by 6 bases and the J gene end by 0 bases; junction bases not matched to a gene: 7. The DNA of the CDR3 is TGTGCCAGCAGCCCCGTCGACAGGGTGAACACTGAAGCTTTCTTT. It specifies CASSPVDRVNTEAFF.

The chain combines TRBV5-1 with TRBJ2-7; D unresolved. The CDR3 is 15 residues long. CDR1 SGHRS and CDR2 YFSETQ come from the germline V gene. V was pared by 0 bases and J by 5 bases, with 15 bases between. Here the CDR3 reads CASSLEVGRWDEQYF. The CDR3 coding sequence is TGCGCCAGCAGCTTGGAAGTCGGCAGGTGGGACGAGCAGTACTTC. The full variable domain, with the rest looked up from reference TRBV5-1 and TRBJ2-7, is KAGVTQTPRYLIKTRGQQVTLSCSPISGHRSVSWYQQTPGQGLQFLFEYFSETQRNKGNFPGRFSGRQFSNSRSEMNVSTLELGDSALYLCASSLEVGRWDEQYFGPGTRLTVT.

A note on this clone: At one boundary the junction diverges from the germline segment, which might be a read error. The genes are TRBV4-1 and TRBJ2-2; the match to TRBD1 covers 7 bases. The CDR3 length is 16 residues. Germline CDR1 is MGHRA and CDR2 is YSYEKL. In nucleotides, the CDR3 is TGCGCCAGCAGCCAAGTGGTTTGGACAGGCCCCGGGGAGCTGCTTTTT. It is translated as CASSQVVWTGPGELLF.

This rearrangement joins TRBV28 to TRBJ2-2, with 9 nucleotides matching TRBD1. There are 15 residues in the CDR3. Looked up from germline, CDR1 is MDHEN and CDR2 is SYDVKM. V trimming: 6 bases; J trimming: 3 bases; junction bases outside the gene matches: 5. The chain's CDR3 is CASSPGQGHTGELFF. The CDR3 DNA is TGTGCCAGCAGCCCCGGACAGGGGCACACCGGGGAGCTGTTTTTT.

The sample holds one count of this clone. This chain connects TRBV19 to TRBJ2-1, with a possible D match to TRBD2 (5 bases). Germline lookup yields CDR1 LNHDA and CDR2 SQIVND (reference sequence). V was clipped by 1 base and J by 5 bases, with 12 bases between them. CDR3 length: 15 amino acids. CDR3 residues: CASSIANPGDNEQFF. In DNA form, the CDR3 reads TGTGCCAGTAGTATAGCTAACCCCGGGGACAATGAGCAGTTCTTC.

This sequence joins TRBV7-6 and TRBJ2-7; TRBD2 agrees at 9 bases. Trimming at V came to 1 base and at J to 4 bases, leaving 11 bases not matched to a gene. The germline V gene has CDR1 SGHVS and CDR2 FNYEAQ. This CDR3 has 17 amino acids. The CDR3 DNA reads TGTGCCAGCAGCTTAGTAGCGAGGCCTAGCGGGATGTACGAGCAGTACTTC. Residues: CASSLVARPSGMYEQYF.

In DNA form, the CDR3 reads TGTGCCAGCAGTGAATTTCGAGGGTCCCAAAAACTGTTTTTT. Amino acid sequence: CASSEFRGSQKLFF. The chain is built from TRBV25-1 and TRBJ1-4, with D unclear. The CDR3 is 14 residues long. With 1 base removed from V and 9 bases from J, the gap between germline ends came to 12 bases. Germline loops: CDR1 MGHDK, CDR2 SYGVNS.

This chain uses TRBV5-8 with TRBJ1-5; TRBD1 aligns across 11 bases. Germline V gene data show CDR1 as SGHTS and CDR2 as YDEGEE. This CDR3 comprises 15 residues. With V trimmed by 5 bases and J by 4 bases, 5 bases remained unmatched. This chain's CDR3 is CASRWGQGVNQPQHF. CDR3 DNA sequence: TGTGCCAGCAGATGGGGACAGGGGGTTAATCAGCCCCAGCATTTT.

This chain links TRBV5-6 with TRBJ2-3; D is undetermined. CDR1 SGHDT and CDR2 YYEEEE come from the germline V gene. The V end lost 5 bases, the J end lost 2 bases, and 6 bases lay between the germline ends. The CDR3 totals 12 residues. The CDR3 spells CASRKHTDTQYF. CDR3 in DNA: TGTGCCAGCAGAAAACACACAGATACGCAGTATTTT.

The rearrangement uses TRBV19 and TRBJ2-3; perhaps TRBD1 as D (6 bases). The germline gives CDR1 LNHDA, CDR2 SQIVND (reference sequence). Trimming removed 3 bases at V and 5 bases at J, with 15 bases between. The CDR3 totals 15 residues. The CDR3 DNA is TGTGCCAGTAGTATCATGGCAGGGGAGTTAGATACGCAGTATTTT. Its translation: CASSIMAGELDTQYF.

The rearrangement links TRBV28 to TRBJ2-1, with TRBD2 matching over 9 bases. Trimming took 8 bases from V and 7 from J; bases not matched to a gene: 9. This CDR3 spans 14 amino acids. From germline, CDR1 is MDHEN and CDR2 SYDVKM. DNA for the CDR3: TGTGCCAGCTCGATCGGCGGGGGGGCGAATGAGCAGTTCTTC. Translating gives CASSIGGGANEQFF.

The rearrangement links TRBV4-2 to TRBJ2-5; D possibly corresponds to TRBD1 (5 bases). The V and J ends lost 0 bases and 3 bases respectively, with 8 bases between them. The CDR3 runs 14 residues. Germline loops: CDR1 LGHNA, CDR2 YNFKEQ. The CDR3 reads CASSQDRAEETQYF. The CDR3 DNA follows: TGTGCCAGCAGCCAAGACAGGGCCGAAGAGACCCAGTACTTC.

The chain combines TRBV7-2 with TRBJ1-1; a weak D match, TRBD1 (6 bases). The CDR3 is made up of 12 amino acids. The germline CDR1 and CDR2 sequences are SGHTA and FQGNSA. V was trimmed by 8 bases and J by 2 bases, leaving 9 bases between them. CDR3 DNA sequence: TGTGCCAGCGGGGGGGCCAACACTGAAGCTTTCTTT. Protein: CASGGANTEAFF.

The rearrangement joins TRBV28 to TRBJ2-7, with 7 bases that match TRBD1. The CDR3 totals 14 residues. The V gene end was trimmed by 6 bases and the J gene end by 6 bases; junction bases not matched to a gene: 11. Germline V lookup: CDR1 MDHEN, CDR2 SYDVKM. CDR3 DNA: TGTGCCAGCAGCCCTCGAGGACAGGCTCGCGAGCAGTACTTC. This gives the protein CASSPRGQAREQYF. The full variable domain, in which reference TRBV28 and TRBJ2-7 provide the parts outside the CDR3, is DVKVTQSSRYLVKRTGEKVFLECVQDMDHENMFWYRQDPGLGLRLIYFSYDVKMKEKGDIPEGYSVSREKKERFSLILESASTNQTSMYLCASSPRGQAREQYFGPGTRLTVT.

This clone was seen only once. V and J are TRBV28 and TRBJ2-3; 7 nucleotides match TRBD2. This CDR3 comprises 15 residues. Germline loops: CDR1 MDHEN, CDR2 SYDVKM. Trimming took 2 bases from V and 5 from J; bases not matched to a gene: 7. For the CDR3, the DNA is TGTGCCAGCAGTTTAGCGGGAGTGAGTTTAGATACGCAGTATTTT. Its protein product is CASSLAGVSLDTQYF.

The chain links TRBV11-3 to TRBJ2-5, with D perhaps matching TRBD2 (6 bases). The V gene lost 1 base and the J gene lost 4 bases, with 25 bases spanning the gap. The germline V gene encodes CDR1 SGHNT and CDR2 YENEEA. The CDR3 runs 19 residues. CDR3 residues: CASSLAHCGGLLVSETQYF. CDR3 nucleotides: TGTGCCAGCAGCTTAGCTCACTGTGGGGGACTCCTAGTTTCAGAGACCCAGTACTTC.

The chain joins TRBV5-5 to TRBJ1-5; D ambiguous. This CDR3 is 15 amino acids long. V was shortened by 3 bases and J by 2 bases, with 12 bases between the two germline ends. Looked up from germline, CDR1 is SGHKS and CDR2 is YYEKEE (reference sequence). DNA of the CDR3: TGTGCCAGCAGCTCCGGCCAGGCTGGCAATCAGCCCCAGCATTTT. Translation: CASSSGQAGNQPQHF. The full variable domain, its missing parts supplied by reference TRBV5-5 and TRBJ1-5, is DAGVTQSPTHLIKTRGQQVTLRCSPISGHKSVSWYQQVLGQGPQFIFQYYEKEERGRGNFPDRFSARQFPNYSSELNVNALLLGDSALYLCASSSGQAGNQPQHFGDGTRLSIL.

This chain connects TRBV28 to TRBJ1-1, with 7 positions matching TRBD1. Germline V gives CDR1 MDHEN, CDR2 SYDVKM. This CDR3 contains 14 residues. The V and J ends lost 2 bases and 5 bases, in that order; junction bases with no gene match: 5. This CDR3 reads CASSLQGGGTEAFF. CDR3 in DNA: TGTGCCAGCAGTTTACAAGGGGGCGGAACTGAAGCTTTCTTT.

The genes are TRBV7-9 and TRBJ1-4; TRBD1 might be the D (6 bases). The germline CDR1 and CDR2 sequences are SEHNR and FQNEAQ (reference sequence). The CDR3 totals 15 residues. V lost 1 base and J 4 bases, leaving 10 bases between the germline ends. The CDR3 loop is CASSLDGTNNEKLFF. In nucleotides, the CDR3 is TGTGCCAGCAGCTTAGATGGGACAAATAATGAAAAACTGTTTTTT.

The chain links TRBV30 to TRBJ1-3; 7 bases are shared with TRBD1. The CDR3 covers 11 residues. Germline values: CDR1 GTSNPN, CDR2 SVGIG (reference sequence). Trimming at V came to 5 bases and at J to 8 bases, leaving 3 bases not matched to a gene. The CDR3 loop is CAWLQGDTIYF. For the CDR3, the DNA is TGTGCCTGGCTCCAGGGGGACACCATATATTTT.

V usage is TRBV28 and J usage is TRBJ2-7, with 8 positions matching TRBD2. The V segment lost 3 bases and the J segment 4 bases; nucleotides outside the gene matches: 8. Germline V CDR1 and CDR2: MDHEN, SYDVKM. The CDR3 spans 15 residues. The CDR3 bases are TGTGCCAGCAGTTTCCCCTCGGGAGGGCCGTACGAGCAGTACTTC. Protein: CASSFPSGGPYEQYF.

On this clone: The sample has other DNA sequences that encode this CDR3 too. The chain couples TRBV2 to TRBJ2-7; perhaps TRBD1 as D (5 bases). Germline lookup yields CDR1 SNHLY and CDR2 FYNNEI. Trimming removed 2 bases from V and 1 base from J, with 9 bases in between. CDR3 length: 14 amino acids. The CDR3 loop is CASSEQGESYEQYF. CDR3 in DNA: TGTGCCAGCAGTGAACAGGGTGAGTCCTACGAGCAGTACTTC.

This clone is a singleton in its sample. The chain uses TRBV5-1 and TRBJ2-6, with 7 bases that match TRBD2. CDR3 length equals 18 residues. The germline gives CDR1 SGHRS, CDR2 YFSETQ. V gave up 0 bases and J gave up 1 base; unmatched junction bases: 7. This CDR3 reads CASSLAGGSSSGANVLTF. For the CDR3, the DNA is TGCGCCAGCAGCTTGGCTGGCGGGAGTAGTTCTGGGGCCAACGTCCTGACTTTC.